These 19 T cell receptor beta chains were sequenced from one sample in a study of T cell repertoires in cytomegalovirus infection. Their cognate antigens are unknown. TCRdb passed the reads through MiXCR, listing each CDR3 protein once. The sample yields hundreds of thousands of distinct CDR3 sequences, about 33% seen once. Material: cultured PBMCs, obtained from culture after CMV antigen stimulation. The receptor source for this set is a human donor in good health (CMV status not recorded). Some clones in this sample may be carry-over from other donors' samples.

As to this clonotype: The limits of the CDR3 on the DNA are not certain, so only TCRdb's listed CDR3 is given. This chain links TRBV29-1 with TRBJ2-5; the table names TRBD1, a call not compared with the DNA. A total of 14 residues make up the CDR3, ends included. Germline loops: CDR1 SQVTM, CDR2 ANQGSEA. The CDR3 region is CSVFGPGIQETQYF.

J is TRBJ2-7 and V is TRBV29-1; no definite D call. Germline lookup yields CDR1 SQVTM and CDR2 ANQGSEA. V was trimmed by 4 bases and J by 4 bases, leaving 14 bases between them. The CDR3 is made up of 13 amino acids. DNA for the CDR3: TGCAGCGTTGTCCGACCCGGAGAATACGAGCAGTACTTC. Translation gives CSVVRPGEYEQYF.

This clonotype was detected many times. The V and J genes are TRBV7-6 and TRBJ1-1; no clear D. Per germline, CDR1 SGHVS and CDR2 FNYEAQ. The V end was cut by 1 base, the J end by 1 base, with 4 bases between. This CDR3 contains 13 residues. The CDR3 reads CASSLVQNTEAFF. The CDR3 coding sequence is TGTGCCAGCAGCTTAGTCCAGAACACTGAAGCTTTCTTT.

This clonotype was recorded at least ten times. The genes are TRBV7-2 and TRBJ1-5; weak D call: TRBD1 (5 bases). The ends were cut back, 1 base at V and 3 bases at J, with 13 bases in the middle. The CDR3 length is 16 residues. Germline V gene sequence: CDR1 SGHTA, CDR2 FQGNSA. In DNA, the CDR3 is TGTGCCAGCAGCTTAGTTGGGACGCCTACCAATCAGCCCCAGCATTTT. Translated, it gives CASSLVGTPTNQPQHF.

The V call is TRBV19, the J call TRBJ2-6; tentative D call: TRBD1 (6 bases). V was cut by 7 bases and J by 1 base, with 17 bases left in between. Germline CDR1 LNHDA, CDR2 SQIVND (reference sequence). The CDR3 covers 17 residues. CDR3: CASKESGVRSGANVLTF. The CDR3 DNA sequence: TGTGCCAGTAAGGAGTCAGGGGTACGGTCTGGGGCCAACGTCCTGACTTTC. The full variable domain, completed using reference TRBV19 and TRBJ2-6, is DGGITQSPKYLFRKEGQNVTLSCEQNLNHDAMYWYRQDPGQGLRLIYYSQIVNDFQKGDIAEGYSVSREKKESFPLTVTSAQKNPTAFYLCASKESGVRSGANVLTFGAGSRLTVL.

The chain joins TRBV6-1 to TRBJ1-1; 8 positions agree with TRBD1. The CDR3 runs to 15 residues. The germline CDR1 and CDR2 sequences are MNHNS and SASEGT. Germline trimming cut 8 bases from V and 1 base from J; bases unmatched to any gene: 9. The CDR3 reads CASSTGVLRNTEAFF. The CDR3 coding sequence is TGTGCCAGCTCGACAGGGGTATTGCGGAACACTGAAGCTTTCTTT.

This chain connects TRBV28 to TRBJ1-5, with 9 bases identical to TRBD1. CDR1 is MDHEN, CDR2 SYDVKM, per germline. This CDR3 region has 19 residues. The V and J ends lost 2 bases and 2 bases, in that order; junction bases with no gene match: 13. The DNA for the CDR3 is TGTGCCAGCAGTTTAACCTCTGGACAGGGGTATCCGGGCAATCAGCCCCAGCATTTT. Translating gives CASSLTSGQGYPGNQPQHF.

This chain connects TRBV4-3 to TRBJ2-5, with TRBD2 matching over 12 bases. J gave up 5 bases and V 4 bases, and 8 bases lay outside the gene matches. The germline CDR1 and CDR2 sequences are LGHNA and YSLEER. This CDR3 region has 16 residues. CDR3 in DNA: TGCGCCAGCAGCCTTTGGACTAGCGGGAAGGTGGAGACCCAGTACTTC. As protein: CASSLWTSGKVETQYF.

This clonotype was picked up many times. The V and J genes are TRBV7-2 and TRBJ2-1; 9 bases line up with TRBD2. With 11 bases clipped from V and 0 bases from J, the junction kept 11 bases outside the gene matches. CDR1 is SGHTA and CDR2 is FQGNSA in the germline V gene. CDR3 length equals 16 residues. The CDR3 here is CAEAAGGSSSYNEQFF. CDR3 DNA sequence: TGTGCCGAGGCCGCGGGAGGGTCCAGCTCCTACAATGAGCAGTTCTTC.

The chain is built from TRBV4-3 and TRBJ2-3; TRBD2 matches at 10 bases. V lost 0 bases, J lost 2 bases, and 5 bases stayed unmatched. Germline CDR1 and CDR2: LGHNA and YSLEER. The CDR3 length is 17 residues. The CDR3 loop reads CASSQDPLAGVTDTQYF. CDR3 in DNA: TGCGCCAGCAGCCAAGATCCCCTAGCGGGAGTCACAGATACGCAGTATTTT.

This clonotype occurred a few times. V and J are TRBV20-1 and TRBJ2-3; the match to TRBD2 covers 7 bases. The CDR3 has 13 residues. The trim removed 8 bases at V and 3 bases at J, leaving 8 bases unmatched. Per the germline V gene, CDR1 is DFQATT and CDR2 is SNEGSKA (reference sequence). CDR3 in amino acids: CSTQGDYTDTQYF. The CDR3 coding sequence is TGCAGTACCCAAGGGGACTATACAGATACGCAGTATTTT.

This clonotype was seen at least ten times. The chain combines TRBV7-2 with TRBJ1-2; tentatively, D is TRBD1 (5 bases). Germline V CDR1 and CDR2: SGHTA, FQGNSA. V gave up 3 bases and J gave up 4 bases, with 9 bases separating them. The CDR3 length is 13 residues. CDR3 in amino acids: CASSLSTGYGYTF. CDR3 DNA sequence: TGTGCCAGCAGCTTGTCTACAGGCTATGGCTACACCTTC.

V and J are TRBV6-2 or TRBV6-3 and TRBJ1-1, with D tentatively TRBD1 (5 bases). The germline V gene has CDR1 MNHEY and CDR2 SVGEGT. V was shortened by 8 bases and J by 5 bases, with 18 bases between the two germline ends. The CDR3 is 14 residues long. CDR3: CASRTPQGDTEAFF. CDR3 bases: TGTGCCAGCCGGACCCCCCAAGGGGATACTGAAGCTTTCTTT.

The chain combines TRBV28 with TRBJ1-2, with TRBD1 identical over 8 bases. The V gene end was trimmed by 2 bases and the J gene end by 8 bases; junction bases not matched to a gene: 4. The CDR3 sequence is 13 residues long. Germline lookup yields CDR1 MDHEN and CDR2 SYDVKM. The CDR3 spells CASSLQGALGYTF. In DNA form, the CDR3 reads TGTGCCAGCAGTTTACAGGGGGCGTTGGGCTACACCTTC.

A few counts support this clonotype. Written as DNA, the CDR3 is TGTGCCAGCAGTTACACTTGGACCGGTGAGCAGTTCTTC. Translating it yields CASSYTWTGEQFF. The chain has TRBV6-2 or TRBV6-3 and TRBJ2-1; D call uncertain. The germline V gene has CDR1 MNHEY and CDR2 SVGEGT. This CDR3 has 13 residues. The ends were cut back, 2 bases at V and 9 bases at J, with 11 bases in the middle.

The V call is TRBV20-1, the J call TRBJ2-7; 8 nucleotides agree with TRBD2. Germline CDR1 is DFQATT and CDR2 is SNEGSKA (reference sequence). This CDR3 spans 13 amino acids. V was clipped by 0 bases and J by 4 bases; unmatched bases: 2. The CDR3: CSARDPSGYEQYF. Here the CDR3 DNA reads TGCAGTGCTAGAGATCCTAGCGGGTACGAGCAGTACTTC.

This clonotype was counted a few times. The rearrangement links TRBV7-6 to TRBJ2-7; 11 positions agree with TRBD2. This CDR3 is 19 amino acids long. The V gene end was trimmed by 1 base and the J gene end by 5 bases; junction bases not matched to a gene: 16. From germline, CDR1 is SGHVS and CDR2 FNYEAQ. CDR3 bases: TGTGCCAGCAGCTTAGGAGGCCTAGCGGGAGGAACTGGGACAGACGAGCAGTACTTC. Its translation: CASSLGGLAGGTGTDEQYF.

In this sample, this clonotype turned up many times. The CDR3 is CASSLGRGNYGYTF. The CDR3 bases are TGTGCCAGCAGTTTGGGACGGGGAAACTATGGCTACACCTTC. The chain is built from TRBV12-3 or TRBV12-4 and TRBJ1-2, with a weak D call TRBD1 (5 bases). V was clipped by 3 bases and J by 2 bases, with 10 bases between them. The CDR3 consists of 14 residues.

In DNA form, the CDR3 reads TGTGCCAGCAGATCCGGGACAGGGGGCGCGACTGAAGCTTTCTTT. Translated, it gives CASRSGTGGATEAFF. This chain joins TRBV5-5 and TRBJ1-1; 12 bases agree with TRBD1. Germline-derived CDR1 and CDR2 are SGHKS and YYEKEE (reference sequence). The CDR3 is made up of 15 amino acids. V was pared by 5 bases and J by 5 bases, with 7 bases of the junction left unmatched.